The 23 T cell receptor beta chains reported below all come from one sample, sequenced in a study of T cell clusters in autoimmune cytopenias. Each sample's input was 250 ng genomic DNA, some 38,000 genome equivalents. Multiplex touch-down PCR amplified TRB using TRB-A and TRB-B pools in one tube. TCRdb reprocessed the multiplex PCR reads and keeps a single row for each CDR3 protein, giving no DNA. The sample has more than 13,000 distinct CDR3 sequences. The sample comprised peripheral blood. The receptors here all came from a human donor with an autoimmune cytopenia or autoimmune hepatitis (not recorded which).

This chain joins TRBV20-1 and TRBJ1-1. CDR1 is DFQATT, CDR2 SNEGSKA, per germline (reference sequence). The CDR3 extends over 17 amino acids. This chain's CDR3 is CSARVAVGWEVGTEAFF.

This clonotype registers medium-sized by frequency. This chain links TRBV19 with TRBJ2-7; checking the TCRdb D call of TRBD1 is not possible without DNA. Germline V gene lookup returns CDR1 LNHDA and CDR2 SQIVND (reference sequence). The CDR3 length is 16 residues. CDR3 sequence: CASSSASGQFIYEQYF.

This clonotype is classed as medium-sized (0.01 to 0.1%) by frequency. This chain connects TRBV27 to TRBJ1-2; TCRdb reports TRBD1, a call that lacks DNA to check it against. The germline CDR1 and CDR2 sequences are MNHEY and SMNVEV (reference sequence). The CDR3 covers 14 residues. The CDR3 sequence is CASSTDRANYGYTF.

This chain connects TRBV6-6 to TRBJ2-7; TCRdb names TRBD2, which stays unverified in the absence of DNA. This CDR3 is 12 amino acids long. Germline assignment: CDR1 MNHNY and CDR2 SVGAGI (reference sequence). CDR3 protein: CASSEATGGEYF.

This chain connects TRBV5-4 to TRBJ2-3; TCRdb's D call, TRBD1, is unchecked because there is no DNA. This CDR3 has 16 amino acids. Germline V gene sequence: CDR1 SGHNT, CDR2 YYREEE (reference sequence). CDR3 loop: CASSRPGQGIADTQYF.

This chain connects TRBV6-1 to TRBJ2-1; the D call from TCRdb, TRBD1, cannot be confirmed without DNA. The CDR3 extends over 16 amino acids. From germline, CDR1 is MNHNS and CDR2 SASEGT. The CDR3 here is CASSDRVRGGNNEQFF.

The genes are TRBV27 and TRBJ2-2; the D gene TCRdb calls, TRBD2, cannot be checked with no DNA. Germline CDR1 and CDR2: MNHEY and SMNVEV (reference sequence). The CDR3 length is 16 residues. The CDR3 here is CASSLFRGEGPGELFF.

This clonotype is deemed medium-sized by its frequency. The rearrangement joins TRBV19 to TRBJ2-3; absent DNA, TCRdb's TRBD2 call cannot be checked. Looked up from germline, CDR1 is LNHDA and CDR2 is SQIVND (reference sequence). This CDR3 comprises 15 residues. CDR3 region: CASSITSGGIDTQYF.

The chain recombines TRBV12-3 or TRBV12-4 with TRBJ2-6. The CDR3 contains 15 residues. The CDR3 sequence: CASSLAGSGANVLTF.

This CDR3 is CATSRGQGPAEAFF. This chain connects TRBV15 to TRBJ1-1; TCRdb indicates TRBD1, and absent DNA this call remains unverified. The CDR3 is 14 residues long. Germline CDR1 and CDR2: LNHNV and YYDKDF (reference sequence).

The chain carries TRBV19 and TRBJ1-5; TCRdb gives TRBD1 as the D gene, but with no DNA this cannot be confirmed. The CDR3 is made up of 14 amino acids. Germline CDR1 LNHDA, CDR2 SQIVND (reference sequence). The CDR3 reads CASRSDRGNQPQHF.

J is TRBJ1-1 and V is TRBV6-5; TCRdb's D gene call, TRBD1, goes unchecked for lack of DNA. The germline gives CDR1 MNHEY, CDR2 SVGAGI. The CDR3 totals 15 residues. The CDR3 loop is CASSSGHGGNTEAFF.

The J gene is TRBJ2-7, the V gene TRBV6-1; without DNA, the TCRdb call of TRBD1 cannot be checked. The CDR3 totals 16 residues. Germline values: CDR1 MNHNS, CDR2 SASEGT. The chain's CDR3 is CASSALDRGPFGEQYF.

This clonotype shows up as medium-sized by frequency. The chain carries TRBV30 and TRBJ2-1; TCRdb returns TRBD2, unconfirmable since there is no DNA. CDR1 and CDR2 (germline): GTSNPN, SVGIG (reference sequence). This CDR3 has 15 residues. The CDR3: CAWSSGQGTYNEQFF.

This sequence joins TRBV5-5 and TRBJ2-3; the D call of TRBD1 rests on TCRdb alone, since no DNA is present to check it. The germline CDR1 and CDR2 sequences are SGHKS and YYEKEE (reference sequence). The CDR3 sequence is 15 residues long. Here the CDR3 reads CASSYWTGNLDTQYF.

This rearrangement joins TRBV20-1 to TRBJ2-1; TCRdb's D gene call, TRBD2, goes unchecked for lack of DNA. Germline CDR1 is DFQATT and CDR2 is SNEGSKA (reference sequence). The CDR3 sequence is 14 residues long. The CDR3 loop reads CSARVAGDHNEQFF.

The chain uses TRBV6-1 and TRBJ2-7. CDR3 length: 14 residues. Germline V lookup: CDR1 MNHNS, CDR2 SASEGT. The CDR3 loop is CASSGRRSSYEQYF.

The chain joins TRBV6-1 to TRBJ2-7; with no DNA, the TCRdb D assignment of TRBD1 cannot be verified. The germline CDR1 and CDR2 sequences are MNHNS and SASEGT. CDR3 length: 13 amino acids. The CDR3 region is CASSRQGTYEQYF.

V is TRBV12-3 or TRBV12-4 and J is TRBJ1-3; the D call of TRBD1 rests on TCRdb alone, since no DNA is present to check it. This CDR3 has 15 residues. CDR3: CASSLTGTQGNTIYF.

This sequence joins TRBV30 and TRBJ2-7. Germline CDR1 reads GTSNPN; CDR2 reads SVGIG (reference sequence). The CDR3 totals 13 residues. CDR3 sequence reads: CAWKEVGFYEQYF.

This chain links TRBV6-1 with TRBJ2-1; TCRdb reports TRBD2, a call that lacks DNA to check it against. This CDR3 is 15 amino acids long. The V gene's germline CDR1 is MNHNS and CDR2 SASEGT. The CDR3 region is CASSSGLAGDREQFF.

The genes are TRBV6-5 and TRBJ2-5; the D call from TCRdb, TRBD2, cannot be confirmed without DNA. The CDR3 has 15 amino acids. Germline lookup yields CDR1 MNHEY and CDR2 SVGAGI. The CDR3 protein is CASSGLAGAGETQYF.

The chain combines TRBV6-5 with TRBJ1-6; the D gene TCRdb calls, TRBD1, cannot be checked with no DNA. The CDR3 consists of 13 residues. CDR1 is MNHEY and CDR2 is SVGAGI in the germline V gene. CDR3 residues: CASSRQDNSPLHF.